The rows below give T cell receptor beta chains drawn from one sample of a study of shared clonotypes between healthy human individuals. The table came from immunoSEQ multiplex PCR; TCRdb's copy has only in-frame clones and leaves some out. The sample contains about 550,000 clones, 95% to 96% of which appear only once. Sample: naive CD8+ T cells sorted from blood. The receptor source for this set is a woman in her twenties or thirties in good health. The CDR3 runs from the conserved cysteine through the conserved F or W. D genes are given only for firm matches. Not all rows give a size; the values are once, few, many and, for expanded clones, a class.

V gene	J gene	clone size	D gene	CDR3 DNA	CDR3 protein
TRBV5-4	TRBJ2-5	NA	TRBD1	TGTGCCAGCAGCTCTTACCCTCACAGGGGCTCCCAAGAGACCCAGTACTTC	CASSSYPHRGSQETQYF
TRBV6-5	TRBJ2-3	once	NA	TGTGCCAGCGGCCTGCGAGATACGCAGTATTTT	CASGLRDTQYF
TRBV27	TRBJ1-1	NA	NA	TGTGCCAGCAGTTCGGGGGGCACTGAAGCTTTCTTT	CASSSGGTEAFF
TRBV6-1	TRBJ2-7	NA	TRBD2	TGTGCCAGCAGTGAAGGGGGACTAGCGGCCTACGAGCAGTACTTC	CASSEGGLAAYEQYF
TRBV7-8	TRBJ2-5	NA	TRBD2	TGTGCCAGCAGCTTAAGGGGGACTAGCCGGGAGGAGACCCAGTACTTC	CASSLRGTSREETQYF
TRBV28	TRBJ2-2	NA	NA	TGTGCCAGCAGTTTATACAGGGCCGGGGAGCTGTTTTTT	CASSLYRAGELFF
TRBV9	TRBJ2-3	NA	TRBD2	TGTGCCAGCAGCGGTAGCGGGAGTAAGGAGTATTTT	CASSGSGSKEYF
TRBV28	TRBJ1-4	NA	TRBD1	TGTGCCAGCAGTTTGACAGGGGTTACCGGTAATGAAAAACTGTTTTTT	CASSLTGVTGNEKLFF
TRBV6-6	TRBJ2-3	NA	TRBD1	TGTGCCAGCAGTTACACCGGGACAGGGTTTTCAGATACGCAGTATTTT	CASSYTGTGFSDTQYF
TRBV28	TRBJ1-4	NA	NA	TGTGCCACTTCTCGGGATTTTACTAATGAAAAACTGTTTTTT	CATSRDFTNEKLFF
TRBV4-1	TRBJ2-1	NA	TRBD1	TGCGCCAGCAGCTTCCGGGACAGTAATGAGCAGTTCTTC	CASSFRDSNEQFF
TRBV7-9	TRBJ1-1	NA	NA	TGTGCCAGCAGCGCCCCGGGCCGTGAAGCTTTCTTT	CASSAPGREAFF
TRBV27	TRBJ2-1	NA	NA	TGTGCCAGCAGTTTCGGGGCTGAGCAGTTCTTC	CASSFGAEQFF
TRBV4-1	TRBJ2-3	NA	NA	TGCGCCAGCAGCCAAGATCGGGGACTTAATACGCAGTATTTT	CASSQDRGLNTQYF